These 21 T cell receptor beta chains share one sample of origin, sequenced in a study of blood T cell repertoires in COVID-19 (TCRdb year 2020). Receptor amplification or capture employed the immunoSEQ multiplex PCR assay. TCRdb provides this immuneACCESS table in a form limited to in-frame rearrangements. Some clones are lacking; in checked studies, under half of them reflect an unresolved V gene, and why the rest are absent is not known. Within this sample are a few hundred thousand clones, with around 84% of them counted one time only. Of the sample, around 4% is held by the ten largest clones. The source material was peripheral blood. Receptor source: a man aged 55 to 69 with acute or convalescent COVID-19.

V usage is TRBV6-5 and J usage is TRBJ2-2; the D gene is possibly TRBD1 (5 bases). CDR3 size: 15 residues. Germline assignment: CDR1 MNHEY and CDR2 SVGAGI. The V end was cut by 5 bases, the J end by 2 bases, with 12 bases between. The CDR3 is CASSIRQTNTGELFF. The CDR3 DNA sequence: TGTGCCAGCAGTATAAGACAGACTAACACCGGGGAGCTGTTTTTT.

This chain uses TRBV3-1 (or the pseudogene TRBV3-2) with TRBJ2-1, with a tentative D call TRBD2 (7 bases). There are 15 residues in the CDR3. Germline CDR1 LGHDT, CDR2 YNNKEL (reference sequence). V lost 6 bases, J lost 3 bases, and 15 bases lay in between. The CDR3 reads CASRIRGADYNEQFF. Here the CDR3 DNA reads TGTGCCAGCAGAATTCGGGGGGCCGACTACAATGAGCAGTTCTTC.

The table lists this clone with a few counts. CDR3 nucleotides: TGTGCCAGTAGTACCTCCTCACTGACAGGGACTAGCGGGAACCCCTACGAGCAGTACTTC. The encoded protein is CASSTSSLTGTSGNPYEQYF. The chain carries TRBV19 and TRBJ2-7; 13 nucleotides line up with TRBD2. Germline trimming cut 4 bases from V and 2 bases from J; bases unmatched to any gene: 17. The CDR3 spans 20 residues. CDR1 LNHDA and CDR2 SQIVND come from the germline V gene (reference sequence). Combining the CDR3 with reference TRBV19 and TRBJ2-7 gives the whole variable domain DGGITQSPKYLFRKEGQNVTLSCEQNLNHDAMYWYRQDPGQGLRLIYYSQIVNDFQKGDIAEGYSVSREKKESFPLTVTSAQKNPTAFYLCASSTSSLTGTSGNPYEQYFGPGTRLTVT.

This chain uses TRBV19 with TRBJ2-1, with D maybe TRBD2 (5 bases). The germline CDR1 and CDR2 sequences are LNHDA and SQIVND (reference sequence). This CDR3 is 15 amino acids long. V lost 5 bases and J 1 base, leaving 12 bases between the germline ends. The chain's CDR3 is CASSYEAGSYNEQFF. The DNA of the CDR3 is TGTGCCAGTAGTTACGAGGCGGGTTCCTACAATGAGCAGTTCTTC.

This clone is a singleton in its sample. The J gene is TRBJ2-1, the V gene TRBV7-3; maybe TRBD1 (6 bases). Germline lookup yields CDR1 SGHTA and CDR2 FQGTGA. V dropped 1 base and J dropped 1 base, with 8 bases sitting between them. CDR3 size: 15 residues. Here the CDR3 DNA reads TGTGCCAGCAGCTTAATAGGGGGATCCTACAATGAGCAGTTCTTC. The encoded protein is CASSLIGGSYNEQFF.

The V gene is TRBV28, the J gene TRBJ2-1, with D possibly matching TRBD2 (5 bases). The V gene lost 5 bases and the J gene lost 4 bases, with 15 bases spanning the gap. The CDR3 contains 15 residues. Looked up from germline, CDR1 is MDHEN and CDR2 is SYDVKM. The CDR3 DNA sequence: TGTGCCAGCAGTCCGGGCGGCGGGCCTTACAATGAGCAGTTCTTC. Translation gives CASSPGGGPYNEQFF. Supplemented by reference TRBV28 and TRBJ2-1, the full variable domain reads DVKVTQSSRYLVKRTGEKVFLECVQDMDHENMFWYRQDPGLGLRLIYFSYDVKMKEKGDIPEGYSVSREKKERFSLILESASTNQTSMYLCASSPGGGPYNEQFFGPGTRLTVL.

The V gene is TRBV10-2, the J gene TRBJ2-7; TRBD1 aligns across 10 bases. The CDR3 has 14 amino acids. Trimming at V came to 7 bases and at J to 2 bases, leaving 5 bases not matched to a gene. The germline CDR1 and CDR2 sequences are WSHSY and SAAADI. CDR3 nucleotide sequence: TGCGCCAGCACCAGGGGGACAGGGGCCTACGAGCAGTACTTC. Translating gives CASTRGTGAYEQYF.

The gene calls are TRBV28 and TRBJ2-7, with TRBD1 matching over 9 bases. The CDR3 loop spans 18 amino acids. Germline CDR1 and CDR2: MDHEN and SYDVKM. Unmatched junction bases numbered 17, after V lost 5 bases and J lost 3 bases. In DNA, the CDR3 is TGTGCCAGCAGTACACCCACCCCCGGGACAGGGTTTCGCTACGAGCAGTACTTC. The encoded protein is CASSTPTPGTGFRYEQYF.

The V call is TRBV12-5, the J call TRBJ1-1; unclear D gene. V lost 6 bases, J lost 6 bases, and 17 bases lay in between. Germline-derived CDR1 and CDR2 are LGHNT and FRNRAP. This CDR3 region has 14 residues. In DNA, the CDR3 is TGTGCTAGTGGCGCGCCCGGTTCTCGGTCTGAAGCTTTCTTT. Amino acid sequence: CASGAPGSRSEAFF.

The chain employs TRBV6-2 or TRBV6-3 and TRBJ2-1; TRBD2 matches at 9 bases. The J segment lost 0 bases and the V segment lost 0 bases, leaving 9 bases of the junction unmatched. There are 19 residues in the CDR3. CDR1 and CDR2 from the germline V gene are MNHEY and SVGEGT. CDR3 amino acids: CASSYSAGGRAISYNEQFF. Written as DNA, the CDR3 is TGTGCCAGCAGTTACTCAGCGGGAGGCAGGGCGATCTCCTACAATGAGCAGTTCTTC.

V usage is TRBV7-6 and J usage is TRBJ2-1; TRBD2 might be the D (6 bases). The germline CDR1 and CDR2 sequences are SGHVS and FNYEAQ. V lost 5 bases and J 6 bases, leaving 11 bases between the germline ends. The CDR3 contains 13 residues. Here the CDR3 reads CASSQDYFNEQFF. DNA of the CDR3: TGTGCCAGCAGCCAGGACTATTTCAATGAGCAGTTCTTC.

The chain employs TRBV18 and TRBJ2-7; a weak D match, TRBD2 (5 bases). The CDR3 has 12 amino acids. Trimming removed 6 bases at V and 6 bases at J, with 12 bases between. Germline V gives CDR1 KGHSH, CDR2 LQKENI. CDR3 sequence reads: CASSLSAGEQYF. The CDR3 DNA reads TGTGCCAGCTCTCTGAGCGCGGGCGAGCAGTACTTC.

This rearrangement joins TRBV7-8 to TRBJ1-3, with a possible D match to TRBD1 (6 bases). Germline assignment: CDR1 SGHVS and CDR2 FQNEAQ. Deletions cut 4 bases from V and 2 bases from J, with 21 bases between. This CDR3 comprises 18 residues. The CDR3 is CASSYRRSDSATGNTIYF. The CDR3, as DNA: TGTGCCAGCAGCTACCGCCGGTCGGACAGCGCTACTGGAAACACCATATATTTT.

Turning to this clone: The junction departs from the called germline gene at one end, perhaps through a read error. The chain joins TRBV12-3 or TRBV12-4 to TRBJ1-1; D not certain. There are 13 residues in the CDR3. CDR3 DNA sequence: TGTGCCAGCAGATTAGGGCTGAACACTGAAGCTTTCTTT. Translation gives CASRLGLNTEAFF.

The chain has TRBV5-4 and TRBJ2-1, with D possibly being TRBD1 (5 bases). CDR3 length equals 13 residues. The germline V and J ends were trimmed by 3 bases and 5 bases, with 9 bases remaining between them. The V gene's germline CDR1 is SGHNT and CDR2 YYREEE (reference sequence). The CDR3 is CASSWGGNNEQFF. CDR3 in DNA: TGTGCCAGCAGCTGGGGCGGCAACAATGAGCAGTTCTTC.

The V gene is TRBV7-2, the J gene TRBJ1-2; D possibly corresponds to TRBD1 (5 bases). Between the trimmed V and J ends, which lost 4 bases and 2 bases, there was a span of 8 bases. The length of the CDR3 is 13 residues. Germline values: CDR1 SGHTA, CDR2 FQGNSA. CDR3 residues: CASSWKGNYGYTF. CDR3 nucleotides: TGTGCCAGCAGCTGGAAGGGGAACTATGGCTACACCTTC.

The chain is built from TRBV18 and TRBJ2-5, with a weak D call TRBD2 (6 bases). The V end was cut by 0 bases, the J end by 5 bases, with 13 bases between. This CDR3 has 15 residues. Looked up from germline, CDR1 is KGHSH and CDR2 is LQKENI. CDR3 sequence: CASSPPRGAGETQYF. The CDR3 DNA reads as TGTGCCAGCTCACCACCGCGCGGGGCCGGGGAGACCCAGTACTTC. Full variable domain (rest looked up from reference TRBV18 and TRBJ2-5): NAGVMQNPRHLVRRRGQEARLRCSPMKGHSHVYWYRQLPEEGLKFMVYLQKENIIDESGMPKERFSAEFPKEGPSILRIQQVVRGDSAAYFCASSPPRGAGETQYFGPGTRLLVL.

The chain is built from TRBV4-3 and TRBJ2-3; 7 nucleotides match TRBD2. Germline assignment: CDR1 LGHNA and CDR2 YSLEER. CDR3 length: 15 residues. The ends lost 0 bases at V and 2 bases at J; junction bases unmatched: 2. The CDR3 DNA reads as TGCGCCAGCAGCCAAGAAGGGAGGGCCACAGATACGCAGTATTTT. Translation: CASSQEGRATDTQYF.

J is TRBJ1-2 and V is TRBV2, with TRBD1 identical over 9 bases. This CDR3 has 14 residues. Germline assignment: CDR1 SNHLY and CDR2 FYNNEI. V lost 5 bases to trimming and J lost 5 bases; unmatched junction nucleotides: 6. The CDR3 sequence: CASSPGQGVYGYTF. The CDR3 DNA is TGTGCCAGCAGTCCGGGACAGGGAGTATATGGCTACACCTTC.

J is TRBJ2-7 and V is TRBV19; 7 positions agree with TRBD1. The V gene end was trimmed by 4 bases and the J gene end by 3 bases; junction bases not matched to a gene: 6. The germline CDR1 and CDR2 sequences are LNHDA and SQIVND (reference sequence). The CDR3 contains 14 residues. In DNA form, the CDR3 reads TGTGCCAGTAGTACCTACCGGGACAGCTACGAGCAGTACTTC. Residues: CASSTYRDSYEQYF.

This rearrangement joins TRBV11-2 to TRBJ2-5; tentative D call: TRBD1 (5 bases). The CDR3 is made up of 15 amino acids. CDR1 and CDR2 from the germline V gene are SGHAT and FQNNGV. Trimming stripped 5 bases from V and 2 bases from J, with 15 bases between. The CDR3 DNA reads as TGTGCCAGCAGCACCGCTTGGACACGACAAGAGACCCAGTACTTC. As protein: CASSTAWTRQETQYF.